The 7 T cell receptor beta chains in this list originate from one sample, sequenced in a study of control samples from healthy donors and cancer patients. Here immunoSEQ multiplex PCR was the method, and the copy in TCRdb shows in-frame clones only, minus some. The sample has tens of thousands of clones; 95% to 96% are singletons. Specimen: blood. The receptors originated from a woman aged 25-40 years in good health.

The chain carries TRBV6-5 and TRBJ1-5, with no clear D. V lost 3 bases and J lost 4, with 10 bases in between. Germline V CDR1 and CDR2: MNHEY, SVGAGI. This CDR3 has 14 residues. CDR3 sequence: CASSYIGVNQPQHF. As DNA, the CDR3 is TGTGCCAGCAGTTATATCGGAGTTAATCAGCCCCAGCATTTT.

The chain employs TRBV28 and TRBJ1-5, with D unclear. V lost 8 bases and J lost 4, with 21 bases in between. The CDR3 spans 16 residues. Germline V lookup: CDR1 MDHEN, CDR2 SYDVKM. CDR3 DNA: TGTGCCAGCTTCCCTGGTGGGCAGTCACGAAATCAGCCCCAGCATTTT. It specifies CASFPGGQSRNQPQHF.

V is TRBV30 and J is TRBJ1-4; D unclear. V lost 2 bases to trimming and J lost 8 bases, with 12 bases between them. The CDR3 length is 13 residues. CDR1 is GTSNPN and CDR2 is SVGIG in the germline V gene (reference sequence). The CDR3 DNA is TGTGCCTGGAGTCCTGGGTCTTGGGAAAAACTGTTTTTT. It specifies CAWSPGSWEKLFF.

The chain has TRBV5-8 and TRBJ2-1; 8 bases fit TRBD1. V was pared by 4 bases and J by 3 bases, with 9 bases of the junction left unmatched. The V gene's germline CDR1 is SGHTS and CDR2 YDEGEE. This CDR3 region has 16 residues. CDR3 sequence (DNA): TGTGCCAGCAGCCCTGACAGGGGTTGGGGCTACAATGAGCAGTTCTTC. This translates into CASSPDRGWGYNEQFF.

The V gene is TRBV24-1, the J gene TRBJ2-1; the match to TRBD2 covers 8 bases. Looked up from germline, CDR1 is KGHDR and CDR2 is SFDVKD. The CDR3 has 16 amino acids. The V and J ends lost 5 bases and 5 bases, in that order; junction bases with no gene match: 10. The DNA of the CDR3 is TGTGCCACCAGTGTTCCAGCGGGAGTCGGGGACAATGAGCAGTTCTTC. The encoded protein is CATSVPAGVGDNEQFF.

This rearrangement joins TRBV10-1 to TRBJ2-1; TRBD2 aligns across 9 bases. This CDR3 spans 15 amino acids. The V and J ends lost 4 bases and 7 bases, in that order; junction bases with no gene match: 8. The V gene's germline CDR1 is WNHNN and CDR2 SYGVQD (reference sequence). The CDR3 loop reads CASSALREGQNEQFF. For the CDR3, the DNA is TGCGCCAGCAGTGCCCTGCGGGAGGGCCAAAATGAGCAGTTCTTC.

The V call is TRBV19, the J call TRBJ2-4; no clear D gene. The length of the CDR3 is 12 residues. Looked up from germline, CDR1 is LNHDA and CDR2 is SQIVND (reference sequence). The V end was cut by 5 bases, the J end by 5 bases, with 7 bases between. The CDR3 DNA reads as TGTGCCAGTAGTGGTCAGGAAAACATTCAGTACTTC. It specifies CASSGQENIQYF.